This TCR beta chain originates from a study of Graves' ophthalmopathy and Graves' hyperthyroidism (dated by TCRdb to the late 2010s). With respect to the entire study: Peripheral blood was collected at initial diagnosis, before any treatment. The study used TCR beta repertoire signatures to distinguish Graves' ophthalmopathy from Graves' hyperthyroidism and to predict progression to ophthalmopathy. In total, over 130 blood samples were TCR-sequenced: fewer than 50 ophthalmopathy, under 80 hyperthyroidism and some 17 hyperthyroidism-to-ophthalmopathy patients. A discovery set of 95 to 100 patients (around 45 ophthalmopathy, fewer than 60 stable hyperthyroidism) was enrolled to explore V-J signatures distinguishing ophthalmopathy from hyperthyroidism. For independent validation, a separate cohort was made up of 18 hyperthyroidism patients plus 17 patients who later progressed from hyperthyroidism to ophthalmopathy. In roughly 6 hyperthyroidism patients, T-cell repertoires of thyroid tissue and blood were compared. After sampling, hyperthyroidism patients received methimazole starting at 30 mg daily, and ophthalmopathy patients received high-dose intravenous methylprednisolone. For training and testing, the 100 patients in the discovery cohort were randomly divided in a 7:3 ratio. Overall results and qualifications from the work: Sample size was not statistically predetermined, and group allocation was not concealed from the investigators. Most expanded thyroid clonotypes with frequency above 0.001 were also detected in blood, suggesting blood repertoires may reflect the thyroid immune response. In validation, the model predicted ophthalmopathy progression with 55% to 71% sensitivity and less than 80% specificity; some 13 predicted patients were CT-confirmed with GO in a median of about 6.1 months. The 13-signature model separated ophthalmopathy from stable hyperthyroidism with roughly 88% sensitivity and roughly 84% specificity in cross-validation, and 80%/75% in the test set.

For repertoire sequencing, the TCR beta CDR3 regions were amplified from RNA transcripts. HTBI primers and the Qiagen OneStep RT-PCR kit were used in a first-round RT-PCR, which was followed by a second-round multiplex PCR, size selection and purification. Libraries were sequenced on an Illumina HiSeq2000 using paired-end 100 bp reads. The paper's processing steps were these. SOAPnuke was used to process the reads, removing any read that contained adapters or uncalled bases, had a mean Phred below 15, or lacked an exact match to the constant primer or identifier. COPE v1.2.5 was used to merge the high-quality paired reads. Unique nucleotide sequences were defined as clonotypes and aligned to IMGT TRB V, D and J references using MiTCR v1.1. Analysis was restricted to V-J combinations with a frequency above 0.0001, which covered roughly 99% of repertoires. For each V-J combination, a TCR clonal expansion and chaos score was defined as F50 clonal expansion divided by the chaos observed in the TCRdist matrix. Welch's t-statistics and random forest were used to narrow the features down to around twelve V-J combinations, which were then fed into a naive Bayes classifier. The similarity between thyroid and blood repertoires was quantified using the Morisita-Horn index. TCRdb reprocessing: public reads trimmed at Q25 with fastp, clones called with MiXCR, in-frame beta chains kept. Each record represents a unique CDR3 protein, reported with the most common genes and DNA among its rows. Here the V and J calls rest on TCRdb's processing, not on the authors' analysis. Counted in this sample were approximately 480,000 distinct CDR3 sequences; around 15% of them appeared once. 8% to 10% of the sample lies in the top ten.

Sequences LGHDT (CDR1) and YNNKEL (CDR2) are obtained from the germline V gene (reference sequence). V sheds 4 bases and J sheds 4 bases, leaving 17 bases between their ends. The CDR3 has 15 amino acids, counting the end cysteine and phenylalanine. The entry retains the CDR3 DNA only, 45 bases that are in frame from base 1. This clonotype was observed a handful of times. The clone's antigen remains unknown. No base quality values were provided; no much bigger clone lies one nucleotide off. Ophthalmopathy patients were characterized by moderately to severely active disease, a Clinical Activity Score of at least 3, a NOSPECS grade of at least 4, and a disease duration under 3 months. Anyone with other autoimmune diseases, uncontrolled infections, pregnancy or lactation was excluded from the study. Diagnosis was based on clinical symptoms, serum thyroxine, TRAb, thyroid ultrasound and orbital computed tomography. PBMCs were isolated from 8 to 10 ml of fresh peripheral blood by Ficoll-Paque density gradient centrifugation. Total RNA was extracted using Trizol reagent, and RNA quality was checked on an Agilent 2100 Bioanalyzer.

Sequenced: blood. The sequence came from a woman aged 30 to 39 with Graves' ophthalmopathy. Donor details come from another sample of the same person, matched by shared clones. Here the chain combines TRBV3-1 and TRBJ2-7, with TRBD2 as a weak D call on 5 bases. The CDR3: CASSPRGTTRYEQYF. The DNA sequence is given as TGTGCCAGCAGCCCCCGGGGTACAACGAGGTACGAGCAGTACTTC.